A few counts support the clone carrying this T cell receptor beta chain. Its antigen is not known. The V gene lost 2 bases and the J gene lost 8 bases, with 15 bases spanning the gap. The CDR3 runs to 14 residues. From germline, CDR1 is MGHRA and CDR2 YSYEKL. This entry belongs to a study of blood T cells in healthy people across ages. Study-level results: Across the age range, TCR beta diversity per million T cells fell in a roughly linear way. The lack of PBMC sorting stopped any conclusive naive versus antigen-experienced comparison. Underestimates were what the diversity estimates from one million T cells were considered to be.

Combining a sample-barcoded 5' primer with a J-beta primer mix, a second PCR ran for 7 to 11 cycles. Every sample gave at least 2.5 million paired-end reads containing CDR3. Using its own MiXCR run on the 5' RACE reads, TCRdb lists one record per CDR3 protein. In the table there are approximately 2,000,000 distinct CDR3 sequences, roughly two fifths of which are singletons. This receptor was obtained from a human donor in good health. The sample consisted of blood. The chain combines TRBV4-1 with TRBJ1-2; a weak D match, TRBD1 (5 bases). This CDR3 reads CASSQKGPFVGYTF. In DNA, the CDR3 is TGCGCCAGCAGCCAAAAGGGACCGTTCGTCGGCTACACCTTC.